These 5 T cell receptor beta chains originate from one sample sequenced in a study of T cell repertoires in ileal Crohn's disease. Time point: neoterminal ileum biopsy at postoperative endoscopy, about 6 months after surgery. The method was immunoSEQ multiplex PCR; TCRdb's version includes in-frame clones alone and lacks a portion of them. The sample gives 55,000 to 65,000 clones, roughly nine tenths of which show up once; around 2.1% is in the top ten. Sequencing used ileal tissue. These TCRs come from an adult with Crohn's disease.

The chain couples TRBV4-2 to TRBJ1-3; 7 bases map to TRBD1. With V trimmed by 4 bases and J by 0 bases, 6 bases remained unmatched. This CDR3 comprises 16 residues. CDR1 and CDR2 from the germline V gene are LGHNA and YNFKEQ. The CDR3 sequence is CASSPTDRASGNTIYF. The CDR3 DNA reads TGTGCCAGCAGCCCAACCGACAGGGCCTCTGGAAACACCATATATTTT.

The V gene is TRBV6-5, the J gene TRBJ1-1; D is possibly TRBD1 (5 bases). The V gene's germline CDR1 is MNHEY and CDR2 SVGAGI. Trimming stripped 7 bases from V and 2 bases from J, with 11 bases between. This CDR3 region has 13 residues. The CDR3 bases are TGTGCCAGCATCCCAAGGGGTAACACTGAAGCTTTCTTT. It encodes CASIPRGNTEAFF.

The CDR3 DNA reads as TGTGCCAGCAGCCCAACGGGCAGGGGCAATCAGCCCCAGCATTTT. Amino acid sequence: CASSPTGRGNQPQHF. The chain couples TRBV5-7 to TRBJ1-5; the D gene is possibly TRBD1 (5 bases). TRBV5-7 carries the ORF label, with uncertain function. Between the trimmed V and J ends, which lost 4 bases and 2 bases, there was a span of 13 bases. This CDR3 is built from 15 residues.

V gene TRBV2 combines with J gene TRBJ2-7; D is unresolved. Trimming removed 2 bases from V and 0 bases from J, with 14 bases in between. CDR3 length: 16 residues. Per germline, CDR1 SNHLY and CDR2 FYNNEI. The chain's CDR3 is CASSESSQASSYEQYV. CDR3 sequence (DNA): TGTGCCAGCAGTGAAAGCTCCCAGGCGAGCTCCTACGAGCAGTACGTC.

V usage is TRBV28 and J usage is TRBJ1-5; unclear D gene. The V gene lost 7 bases and the J gene lost 5 bases, with 15 bases spanning the gap. Germline V gene lookup returns CDR1 MDHEN and CDR2 SYDVKM. The CDR3 totals 14 residues. CDR3 residues: CASTAPPGDQPQHF. The CDR3 region has the DNA TGTGCCAGCACCGCCCCGCCGGGAGATCAGCCCCAGCATTTT.